These 27 T cell receptor beta chains were all obtained from the same sample, sequenced in a study of T cell repertoires in cytomegalovirus infection (dated by TCRdb to about 2019). The intended sense of this specimen's treatment or condition label: in vitro stimulation with specific CMV peptide epitopes to enrich CMV-specific T cells. What these receptors recognize is not known. The instrument was an Illumina HiSeq 1500. The public reads were run again by TCRdb, first through fastp at Q25 and then through MiXCR, and only productive beta chains were kept. Rows merge per CDR3 protein into single entries with the most common DNA and genes. The sample profile shows about 830,000 distinct CDR3 sequences; roughly 33% of them were found once. Roughly an eighth of the sample is in the top ten clones. This specimen consisted of cultured CD8+ T cells from PBMCs, obtained from culture after CMV antigen stimulation. The source of these receptors is a human donor in good health (CMV status not recorded). Some clones in this sample may be carry-over from other donors' samples.

The sample holds a few counts of this clonotype. The chain recombines TRBV4-3 with TRBJ1-1; D might be TRBD1 (6 bases). CDR1 is LGHNA, CDR2 YSLEER, per germline. Trimming cost V 0 bases and J 10 bases, with 9 bases left between them. This CDR3 spans 12 amino acids. CDR3 bases: TGCGCCAGCAGCCAAGAGGGGGGCGTAGCTTTCTTT. Translation gives CASSQEGGVAFF.

V is TRBV28 and J is TRBJ2-3; 13 bases are a match to TRBD2. The length of the CDR3 is 17 residues. CDR1 is MDHEN, CDR2 SYDVKM, per germline. The J segment lost 4 bases and the V segment lost 6 bases, leaving 10 bases of the junction unmatched. The CDR3 region has the DNA TGTGCCAGCAGCCCCGTTACTAGCGGGGGGGGAGCAGATACGCAGTATTTT. It codes for CASSPVTSGGGADTQYF.

This chain links TRBV2 with TRBJ1-2; D uncertain. The CDR3 has 10 amino acids. Germline V gene lookup returns CDR1 SNHLY and CDR2 FYNNEI. V was clipped by 7 bases and J by 8 bases, with 8 bases between them. CDR3 sequence reads: CASMSVGYTF. CDR3 in DNA: TGTGCCAGCATGAGCGTCGGCTACACCTTC.

In this sample, this clonotype turned up many times. The V call is TRBV18, the J call TRBJ2-4; D perhaps matches TRBD2 (5 bases). CDR3 size: 15 residues. Between the trimmed V and J ends, which lost 2 bases and 3 bases, there was a span of 11 bases. Per the germline V gene, CDR1 is KGHSH and CDR2 is LQKENI. CDR3: CASSPMGRVKNIQYF. The DNA for the CDR3 is TGTGCCAGCTCACCAATGGGGAGAGTCAAAAACATTCAGTACTTC.

This chain joins TRBV6-5 and TRBJ2-3, with 10 positions matching TRBD1. V shed 6 bases, J shed 3 bases, and the junction held 6 bases outside the gene matches. Germline assignment: CDR1 MNHEY and CDR2 SVGAGI. The CDR3 is 15 residues long. The CDR3, as DNA: TGTGCCAGCAGATGGACAGGGGGATGGACAGATACGCAGTATTTT. This gives the protein CASRWTGGWTDTQYF.

This chain links TRBV7-8 with TRBJ2-2; D could derive from TRBD1 or TRBD2 (6 bases each). V lost 4 bases and J 6 bases, leaving 9 bases between the germline ends. The CDR3 extends over 13 amino acids. Germline values: CDR1 SGHVS, CDR2 FQNEAQ. CDR3 nucleotides: TGTGCCAGCAGCTCACGGGGGCCCGGGGAGCTGTTTTTT. Its translation: CASSSRGPGELFF.

This clonotype was counted ten times or more. The CDR3 nucleotides read TGTGCCAGCAGCTTAGCGGGAGGGGGCGACTCCTATGGCTACACCTTC. Its translation is CASSLAGGGDSYGYTF. The rearrangement joins TRBV7-9 to TRBJ1-2, with 7 bases lining up with TRBD1. Germline V CDR1 and CDR2: SEHNR, FQNEAQ (reference sequence). V was clipped by 0 bases and J by 4 bases; unmatched bases: 8. This CDR3 spans 16 amino acids.

For this clonotype: Given a much more abundant clone one base away, this may be a read error. The V gene is TRBV7-6, the J gene TRBJ2-1, with TRBD2 matching 12 bases. Germline loops: CDR1 SGHVS, CDR2 FNYEAQ. V was clipped by 5 bases and J by 4 bases; unmatched bases: 9. The CDR3 is 17 amino acids. The CDR3 protein is CASSRLTSGGSYNEQFF. CDR3 coding DNA: TGTGCCAGCAGCAGACTTACTAGCGGGGGGAGTTACAATGAGCAGTTCTTC. The whole variable domain, remainder taken from reference TRBV7-6 and TRBJ2-1, is GAGVSQSPRYKVTKRGQDVALRCDPISGHVSLYWYRQALGQGPEFLTYFNYEAQQDKSGLPNDRFSAERPEGSISTLTIQRTEQRDSAMYRCASSRLTSGGSYNEQFFGPGTRLTVL.

The V and J genes are TRBV27 and TRBJ2-1, with 10 bases matching TRBD1. Trimming at V came to 4 bases and at J to 9 bases, leaving 3 bases not matched to a gene. Germline V gives CDR1 MNHEY, CDR2 SMNVEV (reference sequence). The CDR3 has 13 residues. In nucleotides, the CDR3 is TGTGCCAGCAGTTGGGACAGGGGCTCTGAGCAGTTCTTC. Translated: CASSWDRGSEQFF.

In this sample, this clonotype turned up a few times. The chain combines TRBV7-8 with TRBJ1-3; TRBD1 might be the D (5 bases). Germline values: CDR1 SGHVS, CDR2 FQNEAQ. Trimming stripped 1 base from V and 0 bases from J, with 16 bases between. This CDR3 region has 18 residues. This CDR3 reads CASSLVNPDSHSGNTIYF. In nucleotides, the CDR3 is TGTGCCAGCAGCTTAGTAAACCCCGACAGCCACTCTGGAAACACCATATATTTT.

The chain carries TRBV4-1 and TRBJ1-2, with TRBD1 matching 8 bases. Germline trimming cut 4 bases from V and 2 bases from J; bases unmatched to any gene: 9. The CDR3 is made up of 16 amino acids. Germline-derived CDR1 and CDR2 are MGHRA and YSYEKL. CDR3 nucleotides: TGCGCCAGCAGCCTAGCGACAGGGGAAATAAACTATGGCTACACCTTC. It is translated as CASSLATGEINYGYTF.

This clonotype occurred many times. The chain joins TRBV7-2 to TRBJ1-6; 9 bases are shared with TRBD1. J gave up 7 bases and V 5 bases, and 6 bases lay outside the gene matches. Germline V gene lookup returns CDR1 SGHTA and CDR2 FQGNSA. This CDR3 has 15 amino acids. The CDR3 DNA reads TGTGCCAGCAGCGCCGGGACAGGGAACAATTCACCCCTCCACTTT. This translates into CASSAGTGNNSPLHF.

This clonotype has a count of ten or more. The chain is built from TRBV28 and TRBJ1-2; D gene ambiguous. This CDR3 contains 15 residues. From germline, CDR1 is MDHEN and CDR2 SYDVKM. Trimming left V 3 bases short and J 4 bases short, with 15 bases between. CDR3 DNA: TGTGCCAGCAGTTTCGGGCGGCAGCCAACCTATGGCTACACCTTC. Residues: CASSFGRQPTYGYTF.

The chain couples TRBV20-1 to TRBJ2-5; unclear D gene. Germline-derived CDR1 and CDR2 are DFQATT and SNEGSKA (reference sequence). The CDR3 has 11 residues. V was pared by 6 bases and J by 5 bases, with 10 bases between. CDR3 coding DNA: TGCAGTGCCCTGAGCGCTGAGACCCAGTACTTC. It translates to CSALSAETQYF.

The chain combines TRBV9 with TRBJ1-2, with unresolved D. V shed 0 bases and J shed 0 bases, with 12 bases lying between them. This CDR3 spans 16 amino acids. Germline lookup yields CDR1 SGDLS and CDR2 YYNGEE. The chain's CDR3 is CASSVGNREANYGYTF. CDR3 nucleotides: TGTGCCAGCAGCGTAGGGAATCGGGAGGCTAACTATGGCTACACCTTC.

In this sample, this clonotype turned up many times. The chain carries TRBV7-9 and TRBJ1-1; TRBD1 matches at 7 bases. Germline V gene lookup returns CDR1 SEHNR and CDR2 FQNEAQ (reference sequence). The CDR3 sequence is 14 residues long. Trimming at V came to 0 bases and at J to 4 bases, leaving 2 bases not matched to a gene. DNA of the CDR3: TGTGCCAGCAGCTTAGCGTACAGGGGCACTGAAGCTTTCTTT. As protein: CASSLAYRGTEAFF.

This rearrangement joins TRBV7-3 to TRBJ2-7, with D unresolved. Trimming took off 1 base at V and 6 bases at J, with 7 bases between the two ends. The CDR3 is 12 amino acids. CDR1 and CDR2 (germline): SGHTA, FQGTGA. The CDR3 spells CASSLKGSEQYV. The CDR3 nucleotides are TGTGCCAGCAGCTTAAAAGGATCCGAGCAGTACGTC.

The CDR3 DNA is TGTGCCAGCAGTTACAAACAGGTAACTGAAGCTTTCTTT. The encoded protein is CASSYKQVTEAFF. This rearrangement joins TRBV6-5 to TRBJ1-1; D may be TRBD1 (5 bases). CDR1 is MNHEY, CDR2 SVGAGI, per germline. Between the trimmed V and J ends, which lost 2 bases and 5 bases, there was a span of 9 bases. The CDR3 contains 13 residues.

Only a few counts were recorded for this clonotype. The CDR3 DNA reads as TGTGCCACCAGTGATTTGTTAGAAGCAAATGAGCAGTTCTTC. Protein product: CATSDLLEANEQFF. The genes are TRBV24-1 and TRBJ2-1; unclear D gene. V lost 0 bases and J 7 bases, leaving 9 bases between the germline ends. The CDR3 has 14 residues. In germline, CDR1 is KGHDR, CDR2 SFDVKD.

This clonotype was seen more than once but under ten times. This chain links TRBV7-9 with TRBJ1-4, with TRBD1 identical over 8 bases. This CDR3 has 12 amino acids. V dropped 2 bases and J dropped 16; count of bases not matched to a gene: 6. In germline, CDR1 is SEHNR, CDR2 FQNEAQ (reference sequence). The CDR3 spells CASSLPGQGRFF. The CDR3 nucleotides read TGTGCCAGCAGCTTACCCGGACAGGGTCGGTTTTTT. Supplemented by reference TRBV7-9 and TRBJ1-4, the full variable domain reads DTGVSQNPRHKITKRGQNVTFRCDPISEHNRLYWYRQTLGQGPEFLTYFQNEAQLEKSRLLSDRFSAERPKGSFSTLEIQRTEQGDSAMYLCASSLPGQGRFFGSGTQLSVL.

The CDR3 loop is CSARVSFGRGKMDQETQYF. CDR3 nucleotide sequence: TGCAGTGCTAGAGTAAGTTTCGGCAGGGGGAAGATGGACCAAGAGACCCAGTACTTC. The gene calls are TRBV20-1 and TRBJ2-5; 7 positions agree with TRBD1. J gave up 0 bases and V 1 base, and 17 bases lay outside the gene matches. Germline CDR1 is DFQATT and CDR2 is SNEGSKA (reference sequence). This CDR3 comprises 19 residues.

The chain is built from TRBV6-2 or TRBV6-3 and TRBJ2-2; a weak D match, TRBD2 (5 bases). This CDR3 is 15 amino acids long. Germline V gene data show CDR1 as MNHEY and CDR2 as SVGEGT. The ends were cut back, 0 bases at V and 7 bases at J, with 12 bases in the middle. CDR3 sequence (DNA): TGTGCCAGCAGTTACTCGAGAGGAGGCGGCGGGGAGCTGTTTTTT. Amino acid sequence: CASSYSRGGGGELFF.

The rearrangement links TRBV18 to TRBJ2-2; unclear D gene. Germline V gives CDR1 KGHSH, CDR2 LQKENI. Trimming cost V 2 bases and J 0 bases, with 19 bases left between them. The CDR3 loop spans 19 amino acids. The CDR3, as DNA: TGTGCCAGCTCACCAGGTCCAGAACAGCACCTAACGAACACCGGGGAGCTGTTTTTT. It codes for CASSPGPEQHLTNTGELFF.

The V and J genes are TRBV2 and TRBJ2-3; D is unclear. The CDR3 is 14 amino acids. V was pared by 2 bases and J by 0 bases, with 6 bases between. Germline V gene data show CDR1 as SNHLY and CDR2 as FYNNEI. CDR3 nucleotides: TGTGCCAGCAGTGAATCTGTGAGCACAGATACGCAGTATTTT. Translating gives CASSESVSTDTQYF.

V and J are TRBV12-3 or TRBV12-4 and TRBJ2-5; D gene unclear. The CDR3 consists of 14 residues. V was shortened by 6 bases and J by 5 bases, with 16 bases between the two germline ends. The CDR3, as DNA: TGTGCCAGCAGCTCCAGACGGAGCCGGGAGACCCAGTACTTC. Its translation is CASSSRRSRETQYF.

This clonotype has a handful of counts. The V gene is TRBV19, the J gene TRBJ1-1; D perhaps matches TRBD1 (6 bases). V was shortened by 6 bases and J by 6 bases, with 8 bases between the two germline ends. The CDR3 length is 11 residues. Germline CDR1 and CDR2: LNHDA and SQIVND (reference sequence). CDR3 sequence (DNA): TGTGCCAGTAGACAGGGTTCTGAAGCTTTCTTT. Its protein is CASRQGSEAFF.

The chain combines TRBV7-9 with TRBJ2-1, with D tentatively TRBD1 or TRBD2 (5 bases each). The CDR3 extends over 18 amino acids. V lost 4 bases and J 4 bases, leaving 23 bases between the germline ends. Germline V gene data show CDR1 as SEHNR and CDR2 as FQNEAQ (reference sequence). CDR3 loop: CASSSTLARDQRYNEQFF. CDR3 bases: TGTGCCAGCAGCTCTACTCTCGCCCGGGACCAACGGTACAATGAGCAGTTCTTC.